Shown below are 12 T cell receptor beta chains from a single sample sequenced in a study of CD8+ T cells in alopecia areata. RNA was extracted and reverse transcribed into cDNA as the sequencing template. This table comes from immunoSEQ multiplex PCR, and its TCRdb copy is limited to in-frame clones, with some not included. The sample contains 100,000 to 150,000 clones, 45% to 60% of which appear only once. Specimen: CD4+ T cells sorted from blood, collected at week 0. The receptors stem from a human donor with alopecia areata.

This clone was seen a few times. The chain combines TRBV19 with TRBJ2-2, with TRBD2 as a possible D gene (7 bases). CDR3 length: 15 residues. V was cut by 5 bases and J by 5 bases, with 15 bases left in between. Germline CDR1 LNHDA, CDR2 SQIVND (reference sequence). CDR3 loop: CASSPLGGATGELFF. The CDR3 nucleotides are TGTGCCAGTAGTCCCCTAGGGGGGGCGACCGGGGAGCTGTTTTTT.

CDR3 loop: CASSLASGPLEQYF. The CDR3 nucleotides read TGCGCCAGCAGCTTGGCAAGTGGGCCCCTCGAGCAGTACTTC. V is TRBV5-1 and J is TRBJ2-7, with D unclear. The CDR3 has 14 residues. Between the trimmed V and J ends, which lost 0 bases and 6 bases, there was a span of 13 bases. The germline CDR1 and CDR2 sequences are SGHRS and YFSETQ.

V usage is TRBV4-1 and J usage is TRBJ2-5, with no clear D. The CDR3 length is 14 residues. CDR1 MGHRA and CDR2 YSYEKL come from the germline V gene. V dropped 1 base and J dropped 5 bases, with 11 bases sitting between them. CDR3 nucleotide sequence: TGCGCCAGCAGCCAAGGAGGATCGTTGGAGACCCAGTACTTC. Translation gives CASSQGGSLETQYF.

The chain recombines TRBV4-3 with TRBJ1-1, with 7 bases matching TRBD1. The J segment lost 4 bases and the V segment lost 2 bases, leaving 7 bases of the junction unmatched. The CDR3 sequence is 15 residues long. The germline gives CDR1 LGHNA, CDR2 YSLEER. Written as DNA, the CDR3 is TGCGCCAGCAGCCAAAACCTTGGACAGGTCACTGAAGCTTTCTTT. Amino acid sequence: CASSQNLGQVTEAFF.

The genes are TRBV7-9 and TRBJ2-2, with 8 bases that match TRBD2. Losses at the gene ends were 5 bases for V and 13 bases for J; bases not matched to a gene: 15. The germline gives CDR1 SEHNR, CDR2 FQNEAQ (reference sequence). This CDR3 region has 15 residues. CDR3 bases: TGTGCCAGCAGCCAGAACGGACTAGCTCTGAGAGGGCTGTTTTTT. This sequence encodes CASSQNGLALRGLFF.

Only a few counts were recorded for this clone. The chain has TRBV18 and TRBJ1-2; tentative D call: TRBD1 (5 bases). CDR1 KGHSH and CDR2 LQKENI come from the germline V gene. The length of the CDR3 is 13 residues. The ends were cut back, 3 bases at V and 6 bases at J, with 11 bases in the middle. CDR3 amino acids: CASSPETAHGYTF. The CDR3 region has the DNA TGTGCCAGCTCACCGGAGACAGCGCATGGCTACACCTTC.

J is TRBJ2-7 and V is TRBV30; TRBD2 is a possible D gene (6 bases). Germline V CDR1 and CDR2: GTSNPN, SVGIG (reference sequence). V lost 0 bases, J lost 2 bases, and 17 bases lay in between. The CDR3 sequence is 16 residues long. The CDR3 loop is CAWSVSPGRKPYEQYF. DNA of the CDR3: TGTGCCTGGAGTGTATCCCCAGGGAGGAAGCCCTACGAGCAGTACTTC. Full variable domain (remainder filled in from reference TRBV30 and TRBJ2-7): SQTIHQWPATLVQPVGSPLSLECTVEGTSNPNLYWYRQAAGRGLQLLFYSVGIGQISSEVPQNLSASRPQDRQFILSSKKLLLSDSGFYLCAWSVSPGRKPYEQYFGPGTRLTVT.

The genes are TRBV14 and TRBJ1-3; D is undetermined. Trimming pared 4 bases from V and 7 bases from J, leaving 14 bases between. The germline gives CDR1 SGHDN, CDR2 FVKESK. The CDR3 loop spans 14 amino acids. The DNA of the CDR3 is TGTGCCAGCAGCCGTTCTGGGAAGTGGAACACCATATATTTT. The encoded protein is CASSRSGKWNTIYF.

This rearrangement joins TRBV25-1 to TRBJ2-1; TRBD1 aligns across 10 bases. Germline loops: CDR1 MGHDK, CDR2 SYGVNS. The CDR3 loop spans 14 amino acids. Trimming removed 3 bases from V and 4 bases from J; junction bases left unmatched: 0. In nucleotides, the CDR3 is TGTGCCAGCAGTGAGGGACAGGGGTACAATGAGCAGTTCTTC. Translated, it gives CASSEGQGYNEQFF.

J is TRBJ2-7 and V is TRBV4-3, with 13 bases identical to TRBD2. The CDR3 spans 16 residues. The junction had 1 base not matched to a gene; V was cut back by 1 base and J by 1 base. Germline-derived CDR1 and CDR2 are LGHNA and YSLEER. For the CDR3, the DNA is TGCGCCAGCAGCCAAGGGACTAGCGGGGGATCCTACGAGCAGTACTTC. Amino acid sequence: CASSQGTSGGSYEQYF.

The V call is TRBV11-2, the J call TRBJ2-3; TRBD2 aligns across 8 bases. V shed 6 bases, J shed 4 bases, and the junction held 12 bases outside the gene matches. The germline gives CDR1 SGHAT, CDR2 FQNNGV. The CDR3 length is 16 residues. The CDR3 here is CASSPYGTSPADTQYF. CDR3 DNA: TGTGCCAGCAGTCCATACGGGACTAGTCCGGCAGATACGCAGTATTTT.

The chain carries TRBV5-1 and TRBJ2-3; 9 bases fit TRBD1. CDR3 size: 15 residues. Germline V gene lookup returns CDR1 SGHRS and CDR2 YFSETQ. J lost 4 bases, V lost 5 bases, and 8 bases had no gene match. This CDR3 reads CASSPLTGGADTQYF. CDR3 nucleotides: TGCGCCAGCAGTCCCTTGACAGGGGGGGCAGATACGCAGTATTTT.